Listed below are T cell receptor beta chains from one sample, sequenced in a study of cytomegalovirus exposure and HLA in healthy donors. The data were produced by immunoSEQ multiplex PCR, yet TCRdb's version contains in-frame clones alone and is incomplete. The table has about 130,000 clones, about four fifths seen once. The source material was PBMCs. These receptors came from a woman aged 40 to 50 in good health and CMV-seropositive. CDR3s leave out the opening cysteine and the closing phenylalanine or tryptophan. Clone size is stated in some rows and not others, as once, few, many or a class when expanded.

j_call	clone_size	v_call	cdr3_aa
TRBJ2-3	.	TRBV14	ASSHLSDTQY
TRBJ2-3	.	TRBV27	ASSPGGIPDTQY
TRBJ2-7	.	TRBV19	ASSQRQDLSYEQY
TRBJ2-5	.	TRBV28	ASGEREGQETQY
TRBJ1-6	.	TRBV7-9	ATLMGARNSPLH
TRBJ2-5	.	TRBV28	ASRITRVRKIQETQY
TRBJ2-7	few	TRBV2	ASTPSPSSYEQY
TRBJ2-1	few	TRBV7-9	SSSLSRDEQF
TRBJ1-6	.	TRBV29-1	SVGQGKNSPLH
TRBJ1-1	.	TRBV19	ASRSTGGITEAF
TRBJ2-7	.	TRBV19	ASTSSSYEQY
TRBJ2-2	.	TRBV5-6	ASTRTQGFTGELF
TRBJ1-1	.	TRBV10-3	AIVQGGKTEAF
TRBJ1-1	.	TRBV28	ATTTIGGGAF
TRBJ1-1	.	TRBV5-1	ASSNPNQNPRTEAF
TRBJ2-2	.	TRBV30	AWRTGTVLVGELF
TRBJ1-1	.	TRBV11-2	ASSWTRQQGQSDTEAF
TRBJ1-1	.	TRBV11-3	ASSLIQGRDTEAF
TRBJ2-7	.	TRBV6-6	ASSHRDSAYEQY
TRBJ1-2	.	TRBV18	ASSPSNHGYT
TRBJ2-6	few	TRBV28	ASRPGQGVSGANVLT
TRBJ1-1	once	TRBV5-1	ASSFDRANTEAF
TRBJ1-4	.	TRBV10-3	ASSESAGGPENLF
TRBJ2-2	once	TRBV4-3	ASSQEPSGSPGELF
TRBJ1-2	.	TRBV6-6	ASSPDRVYGYT
TRBJ2-1	.	TRBV12-5	ASGLLTGASDNEQF
TRBJ2-3	.	TRBV7-2	ASSFFRTGGDTQY
TRBJ1-2	.	TRBV4-1	ASSQGDKSLYGYT
TRBJ2-7	.	TRBV19	ASNTGGYEQY
TRBJ2-7	.	TRBV29-1	SVEAGALEQY
TRBJ2-1	few	TRBV18	ASSPVSLDEQF
TRBJ2-7	.	TRBV4-3	ASSQVTSGAYEQY
TRBJ2-7	.	TRBV5-5	ASSLFGGTYEQY
TRBJ2-7	.	TRBV18	ASSLGQGASEQY
TRBJ1-2	once	TRBV19	ASSNQGYYGYT
TRBJ1-1	.	TRBV30	AWAQDLNTEAF
TRBJ2-5	.	TRBV27	ASSLVAGETQY
TRBJ1-1	few	TRBV28	ASSRSRGTEAF
TRBJ1-5	once	TRBV21-1	ASSIQGQPDLNQPQH
TRBJ2-7	.	TRBV30	AWTGTGGSYYEQY
TRBJ2-1	.	TRBV15	ATSREAELTYNEQF
TRBJ2-3	once	TRBV7-9	ASSTMTGGDTDTQY
TRBJ2-1	.	TRBV5-1	ASVRASGTSSYNEQF